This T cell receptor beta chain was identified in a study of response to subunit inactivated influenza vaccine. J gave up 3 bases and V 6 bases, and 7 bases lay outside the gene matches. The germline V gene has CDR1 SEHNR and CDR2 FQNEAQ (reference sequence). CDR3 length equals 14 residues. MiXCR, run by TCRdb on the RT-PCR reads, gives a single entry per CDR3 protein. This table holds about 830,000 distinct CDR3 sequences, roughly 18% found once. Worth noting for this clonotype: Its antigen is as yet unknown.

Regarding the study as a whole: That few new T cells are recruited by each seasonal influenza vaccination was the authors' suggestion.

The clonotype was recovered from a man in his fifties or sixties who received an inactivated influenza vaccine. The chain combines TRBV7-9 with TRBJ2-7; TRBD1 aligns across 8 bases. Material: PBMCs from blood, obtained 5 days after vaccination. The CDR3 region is CASSPQGAVYEQYF. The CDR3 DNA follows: TGTGCCAGCAGTCCGCAGGGGGCTGTCTACGAGCAGTACTTC.